This TCR beta chain was sequenced in a study of sequential checkpoint blockade in melanoma. This CDR3 spans 15 amino acids. CDR1 is SGHNT, CDR2 YENEEA, per germline. Trimming cost V 5 bases and J 7 bases, with 17 bases left between them. This clone was detected many times. Repertoires were generated with immunoSEQ multiplex PCR, while TCRdb's copy carries only in-frame clones and drops some. In the table there are some 8,100 clones, more than 25% of which are singletons. Treatment given: randomized to nivolumab then ipilimumab (arm A) or the reverse (arm B). This clonotype was sampled from a human donor with melanoma. This chain links TRBV11-3 with TRBJ2-2, with a tentative D call TRBD2 (5 bases). Sample: tumor tissue (inferred from file names), taken from a patient given nivolumab and ipilimumab in sequence. CDR3 nucleotide sequence: TGTGCCAGCAGCCTAGGCGGTGGGAGTCGCGGGGAGCTGTTTTTT. Translation gives CASSLGGGSRGELFF.